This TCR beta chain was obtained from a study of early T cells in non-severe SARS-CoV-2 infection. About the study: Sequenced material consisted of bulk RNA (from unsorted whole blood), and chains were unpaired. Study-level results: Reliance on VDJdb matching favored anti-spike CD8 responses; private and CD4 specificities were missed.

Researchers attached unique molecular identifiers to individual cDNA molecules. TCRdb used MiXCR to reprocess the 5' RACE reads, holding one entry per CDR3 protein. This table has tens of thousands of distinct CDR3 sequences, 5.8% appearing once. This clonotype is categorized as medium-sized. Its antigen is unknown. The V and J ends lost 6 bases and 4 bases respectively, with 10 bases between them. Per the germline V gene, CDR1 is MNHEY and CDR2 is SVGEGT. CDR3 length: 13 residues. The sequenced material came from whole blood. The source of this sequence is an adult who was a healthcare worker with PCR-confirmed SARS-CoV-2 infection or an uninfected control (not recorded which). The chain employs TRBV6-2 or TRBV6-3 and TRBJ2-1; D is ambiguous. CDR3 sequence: CASSPTEYNEQFF. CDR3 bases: TGTGCCAGCAGCCCAACAGAATACAATGAGCAGTTCTTC.